Listed below are T cell receptor beta chains from one sample, sequenced in a study of T cell repertoires in cytomegalovirus infection. TCRdb fed the reads into MiXCR, producing one record per CDR3 protein. This sample yields around 440,000 distinct CDR3 sequences, of which 11% are seen a single time; roughly a tenth belongs to the top ten. The specimen was PBMCs. All receptors derive from a human donor in good health (CMV status not recorded). Some clones in this sample may be carry-over from other donors' samples. CDR3s include the opening cysteine and the closing phenylalanine or tryptophan. A D gene is named only where the DNA matches it firmly. Clone size is stated in some rows and not others, as once, few, many or a class when expanded.

J: TRBJ1-4
size: many
V: TRBV10-2
D: TRBD1
DNA: TGCGCCAGCAGTGAGTGGACAGGGACTAATGAAAAACTGTTTTTT
CDR3: CASSEWTGTNEKLFF

J: TRBJ2-1
size: .
V: TRBV2
D: TRBD2
DNA: TGTGCCAGCAGTGAACGATGGGGGGACTATCCTCCCCCAGGGCAGTTCTTC
CDR3: CASSERWGDYPPPGQFF

J: TRBJ2-7
size: .
V: TRBV7-3
D: TRBD2
DNA: TGTGCCAGCAGCTTAAGCGGGAGTAAGCCCTACGAGCAGTACTTC
CDR3: CASSLSGSKPYEQYF

J: TRBJ2-5
size: many
V: TRBV2
D: TRBD1
DNA: TGTGCCAGCGCGGGACAGGGGGGGCGAGAGACCCAGTACTTC
CDR3: CASAGQGGRETQYF

J: TRBJ2-3
size: many
V: TRBV6-5
D: .
DNA: TGTGCCAGCAGACCCAGCGGGAGCACAGATACGCAGTATTTT
CDR3: CASRPSGSTDTQYF

J: TRBJ2-1
size: few
V: TRBV5-1
D: .
DNA: TGCGCCAGCAGACCCCAGGGGAATGAGCAGTTCTTC
CDR3: CASRPQGNEQFF

J: TRBJ2-5
size: many
V: TRBV5-4
D: TRBD2
DNA: TGTGCCAGCAGCGCCAGCGGGGGGATAGAGACCCAGTACTTC
CDR3: CASSASGGIETQYF

J: TRBJ1-5
size: .
V: TRBV19
D: .
DNA: TGTGCCAGTGGCCATCAGCCCCAGCATTTT
CDR3: CASGHQPQHF

J: TRBJ2-5
size: many
V: TRBV28
D: .
DNA: TGTGCCAGCAGTACCTCCAGGGACGAAGAGACCCAGTACTTC
CDR3: CASSTSRDEETQYF

J: TRBJ2-1
size: many
V: TRBV7-6
D: .
DNA: TGTGCCAGCAGCAATCGGGACATGGGGTTGATCTTC
CDR3: CASSNRDMGLIF

J: TRBJ2-1
size: many
V: TRBV7-9
D: TRBD2
DNA: TGTGCCAGCAGCTGGGTTAGCGGGTCCCTTGGGAATGAGCAGTTCTTC
CDR3: CASSWVSGSLGNEQFF

J: TRBJ1-1
size: .
V: TRBV5-6
D: TRBD1
DNA: TGTGCCAGCAGCTTATGGGTTTGGCAGGGGGCGGTTGAAGCTTTCTTT
CDR3: CASSLWVWQGAVEAFF

J: TRBJ1-5
size: many
V: TRBV19
D: .
DNA: TGTGCCAGCTACCCGGGGGATTCAAGCAATCAGCCCCAGCATTTT
CDR3: CASYPGDSSNQPQHF

J: TRBJ1-1
size: many
V: TRBV5-1
D: .
DNA: TGCGCCAGCACCGAACCGTCTGTGTCTGAAGCTTTCTTT
CDR3: CASTEPSVSEAFF

J: TRBJ2-7
size: many
V: TRBV28
D: TRBD1
DNA: TGTGCCAGCAGTTCGGGTGGGACAGGGTCCTACGAGCAGTACTTC
CDR3: CASSSGGTGSYEQYF

J: TRBJ1-1
size: many
V: TRBV14
D: .
DNA: TGTGCCAGCAGCCAAGTGGGCCCCGGGGAAGCTTTCTTT
CDR3: CASSQVGPGEAFF

J: TRBJ1-1
size: many
V: TRBV19
D: .
DNA: TGTGCCAGTAGGCCGACTAGGCTGAACACTGAAGCTTTCTTT
CDR3: CASRPTRLNTEAFF

J: TRBJ1-2
size: few
V: TRBV2
D: TRBD1
DNA: TGTGCCAGCACCCTTACAGGGGAGGCTAACTATGGCTACACCTTC
CDR3: CASTLTGEANYGYTF

J: TRBJ1-5
size: few
V: TRBV5-5
D: TRBD1
DNA: TGTGCCAGCAGCAGGGGACAGGGGGATCAGCCCCAGCATTTT
CDR3: CASSRGQGDQPQHF

J: TRBJ1-5
size: many
V: TRBV19
D: TRBD1
DNA: TGTGCCAGTAGTATAGGGGGACAGGGTCAGCCCCAGCATTTT
CDR3: CASSIGGQGQPQHF

J: TRBJ2-4
size: .
V: TRBV5-1
D: .
DNA: TGCGCCAGCAGCCCGGACACTCTAGCCAAAAACATTCAGTACTTC
CDR3: CASSPDTLAKNIQYF

J: TRBJ1-2
size: many
V: TRBV29-1
D: .
DNA: TGCAGCGCCTGGGATAGCTATGGCTACACCTTC
CDR3: CSAWDSYGYTF

J: TRBJ2-1
size: many
V: TRBV7-9
D: .
DNA: TGTGCCAGCAGCCCACCCCTAAGCGGCAACCTTTGGAATGAGCAGTTCTTC
CDR3: CASSPPLSGNLWNEQFF

J: TRBJ2-1
size: many
V: TRBV7-8
D: .
DNA: TGTGCCAGCAGCTCTTCCGGGGCCTACAATGAGCAGTTCTTC
CDR3: CASSSSGAYNEQFF

J: TRBJ2-5
size: many
V: TRBV5-1
D: .
DNA: TGCGCCAGCAGCTTGGGCAAGTCGCAAGAGACCCAGTACTTC
CDR3: CASSLGKSQETQYF

J: TRBJ1-3
size: many
V: TRBV10-3
D: .
DNA: TGTGCCATCAGTGATCGCGGGACATTTGGAAACACCATATATTTT
CDR3: CAISDRGTFGNTIYF

J: TRBJ2-2
size: .
V: TRBV7-9
D: .
DNA: TGTGCCAGCAGCTCCAAACCGGATTGGGACACCGGGGAGCTGTTTTTT
CDR3: CASSSKPDWDTGELFF

J: TRBJ2-7
size: .
V: TRBV7-6
D: TRBD2
DNA: TGTGCCAGCAGCTTAGCGCTAGCGGGGGGATTCACCTTCTCCTACGAGCAGTACTTC
CDR3: CASSLALAGGFTFSYEQYF

J: TRBJ1-2
size: many
V: TRBV12-3/TRBV12-4
D: TRBD1
DNA: TGTGCCAGCAGCCCCTCGGACAGAATTCCGGGACAGGGGTTCTATGGCTACACCTTC
CDR3: CASSPSDRIPGQGFYGYTF

J: TRBJ1-1
size: .
V: TRBV29-1
D: .
DNA: TGCAGCGCCATCCTGGGGACCCTGAACACTGAAGCTTTCTTT
CDR3: CSAILGTLNTEAFF

J: TRBJ2-1
size: many
V: TRBV5-5
D: TRBD2
DNA: TGTGCCAGCAGCCAAGGGACTAACAATGAGCAGTTCTTC
CDR3: CASSQGTNNEQFF

J: TRBJ2-5
size: few
V: TRBV30
D: .
DNA: TGTGCCTGGGGTCGGGACAGGACTAGGTACCAAGAGACCCAGTACTTC
CDR3: CAWGRDRTRYQETQYF

J: TRBJ1-5
size: many
V: TRBV7-2
D: TRBD1
DNA: TGTGCCAGCAGCTTAATGCAGGGGGGTCAGCCCCAGCATTTT
CDR3: CASSLMQGGQPQHF

J: TRBJ2-7
size: few
V: TRBV20-1
D: TRBD2
DNA: TGCAGTGCTAGACTTGCTAGCGGAGGCTACGAGCAGTACTTC
CDR3: CSARLASGGYEQYF

J: TRBJ2-5
size: many
V: TRBV7-2
D: TRBD2
DNA: TGTGCCAGCAGTCGGGGTGACTTTAGCGGGAGGGAGACCCAGTACTTC
CDR3: CASSRGDFSGRETQYF

J: TRBJ2-1
size: .
V: TRBV30
D: .
DNA: TGTGCCTGGAGGGATGGCAATGAGCAGTTCTTC
CDR3: CAWRDGNEQFF

J: TRBJ2-1
size: many
V: TRBV18
D: TRBD2
DNA: TGTGCCAGCTCGGGGACTAGCTCATTAACTCAGCAGTTCTTC
CDR3: CASSGTSSLTQQFF

J: TRBJ1-5
size: few
V: TRBV6-1
D: .
DNA: TGTGCCAGCATTACGGGAAGCTTAGGCAATCAGCCCCAGCATTTT
CDR3: CASITGSLGNQPQHF

J: TRBJ2-1
size: many
V: TRBV7-9
D: .
DNA: TGTGCCAGCTTCGGTGGAGGGAGCTCCTACAATGAGCAGTTCTTC
CDR3: CASFGGGSSYNEQFF

J: TRBJ1-4
size: many
V: TRBV12-3/TRBV12-4
D: .
DNA: TGTGCCAGCAGTTTAGCGCAGGGTGAAAAACTGTTTTTT
CDR3: CASSLAQGEKLFF

J: TRBJ1-1
size: few
V: TRBV5-1
D: TRBD1
DNA: TGCGCCAGCAGCTTGGTGACAGGGAGTTGGAGCACTGAAGCTTTCTTT
CDR3: CASSLVTGSWSTEAFF

J: TRBJ1-5
size: .
V: TRBV11-2
D: .
DNA: TGTGTCAGCAGCTTAAGGACAGATAGCAATCAGCCCCAGCATTTT
CDR3: CVSSLRTDSNQPQHF

J: TRBJ1-6
size: few
V: TRBV12-3/TRBV12-4
D: .
DNA: TGTGCCAGCAGCACATGGACAGATTCCTCCTATAATTCACCCCTCCACTTT
CDR3: CASSTWTDSSYNSPLHF

J: TRBJ1-2
size: many
V: TRBV6-1
D: .
DNA: TGTGCCAGCAATGACTTGACACGGAACTATGGCTACACCTTC
CDR3: CASNDLTRNYGYTF

J: TRBJ2-2
size: few
V: TRBV28
D: .
DNA: TGTGCCAGTCGGGGGGCGGACACCGGGGAGCTGTTTTTT
CDR3: CASRGADTGELFF